This T cell receptor beta chain is drawn from a study of T cell responses to AZD1222 COVID-19 vaccine. Generated by immunoSEQ multiplex PCR, the TCRdb table keeps only in-frame clones and is missing some. The top ten hold approximately 5.3% of the sample, which has under 100,000 clones, about 92% seen once. A word on this clone: Its antigen is still unknown.

Study results and limitations: Sampling that yielded the repertoires occurred only after the peak T cell response. White British donors predominated, females outnumbered males, and clonal diversity was possibly underestimated. An increase in Spike-specific TCR breadth and depth was observed after two AZD1222 doses. Nearly half of spike-specific TCRs reportedly target unmutated variant regions.

The CDR3 runs to 16 residues. The germline gives CDR1 KGHDR, CDR2 SFDVKD. V dropped 1 base and J dropped 1 base, with 9 bases sitting between them. Source: peripheral blood, taken 28 days after the second AZD1222 dose. The chain links TRBV24-1 to TRBJ2-2, with D tentatively TRBD1 (5 bases). The TCR originated in an adult who received the AZD1222 COVID-19 vaccine. The CDR3 DNA sequence: TGTGCCACCAGTGATTTTAGGGGAAAGAACACCGGGGAGCTGTTTTTT. As protein: CATSDFRGKNTGELFF.